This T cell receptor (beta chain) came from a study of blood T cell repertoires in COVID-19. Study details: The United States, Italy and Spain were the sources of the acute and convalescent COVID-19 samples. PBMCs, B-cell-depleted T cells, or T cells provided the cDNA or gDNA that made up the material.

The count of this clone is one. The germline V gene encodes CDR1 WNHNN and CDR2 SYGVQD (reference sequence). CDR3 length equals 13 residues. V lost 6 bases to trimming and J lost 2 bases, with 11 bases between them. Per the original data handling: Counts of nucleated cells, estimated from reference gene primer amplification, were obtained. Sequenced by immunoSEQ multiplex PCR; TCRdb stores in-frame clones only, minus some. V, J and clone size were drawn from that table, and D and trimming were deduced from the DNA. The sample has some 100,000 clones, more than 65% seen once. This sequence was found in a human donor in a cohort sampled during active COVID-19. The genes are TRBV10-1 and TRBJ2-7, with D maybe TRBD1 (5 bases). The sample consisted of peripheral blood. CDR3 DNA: TGCGCCAGCAGCAGGGTATTCCCCTACGAGCAGTACTTC. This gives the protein CASSRVFPYEQYF.